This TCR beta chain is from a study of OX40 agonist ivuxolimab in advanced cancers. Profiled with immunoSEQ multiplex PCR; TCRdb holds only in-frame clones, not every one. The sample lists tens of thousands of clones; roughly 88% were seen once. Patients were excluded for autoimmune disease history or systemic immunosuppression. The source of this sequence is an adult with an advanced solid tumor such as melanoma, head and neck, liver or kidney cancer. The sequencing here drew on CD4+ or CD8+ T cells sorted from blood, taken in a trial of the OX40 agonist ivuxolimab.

As DNA, the CDR3 is TGTGCCAGCTCACCAACGGGGGGCATGAACACTGAAGCTTTCTTT. As protein: CASSPTGGMNTEAFF. The rearrangement joins TRBV18 to TRBJ1-1; tentative D call: TRBD1 (6 bases). V was clipped by 2 bases and J by 0 bases, with 10 bases between them. Germline values: CDR1 KGHSH, CDR2 LQKENI. The CDR3 has 15 amino acids.